This record concerns one TCR beta chain sequence. The antigen remains undetermined. A read error is possible here, since a much larger clone lies one base away. This CDR3 spans 12 amino acids. Trimming stripped 4 bases from V and 2 bases from J, with 5 bases between. Germline CDR1 MNHNS, CDR2 SASEGT. This entry belongs to a study of tumor-infiltrating lymphocytes in primary liver carcinoma. Study details: Stage T1-T3 N0M0 tumors measured about 4 to 11 cm at most. Study-level points and caveats: Tumor top-250-clone fractions significantly exceeded those of blood (p = 0.039).

Making TCR beta cDNA involved approximately 530 ng total RNA and a constant-region primer. The TCR beta library was amplified through three nested multiplex PCR rounds in a modified ARM-PCR procedure. Both of the initial two PCR rounds ran for about 9 cycles and employed TRBV1-TRBV30 forward primers alongside a C-beta reverse primer. TCRdb independently ran MiXCR on the multiplex PCR reads; one entry per CDR3 protein. The repertoire consists of about 330,000 distinct CDR3 sequences, with around three fifths occurring once and the leading ten covering about 6%. Blood RNA originated from unsorted whole blood, with germline DNA additionally extracted. Collected before surgery were roughly 4 milliliters of peripheral blood.

This TCR was sampled from a man aged 35 to 55 with primary liver carcinoma and hepatitis B virus infection. V usage is TRBV6-1 and J usage is TRBJ1-1; the D is unclear. Material: peripheral blood. CDR3 residues: CASSARNTEAFF. As DNA, the CDR3 is TGTGCCAGCAGTGCCAGAAACACTGAAGCTTTCTTT.